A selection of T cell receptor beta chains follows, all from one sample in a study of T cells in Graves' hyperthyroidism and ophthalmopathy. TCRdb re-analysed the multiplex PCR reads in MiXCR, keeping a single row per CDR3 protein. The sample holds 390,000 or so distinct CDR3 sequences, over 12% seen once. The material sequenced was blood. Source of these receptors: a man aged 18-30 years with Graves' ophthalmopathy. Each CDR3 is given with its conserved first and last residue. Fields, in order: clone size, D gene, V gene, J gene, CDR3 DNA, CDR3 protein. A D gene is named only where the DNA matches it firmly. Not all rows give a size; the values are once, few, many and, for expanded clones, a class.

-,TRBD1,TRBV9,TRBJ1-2,TGTGCCAGCAGCGTAGGATGGGACAGGATAAACTCCTATGGCTACACCTTC,CASSVGWDRINSYGYTF
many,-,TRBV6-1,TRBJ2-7,TGTGCCAGCAGTCTGGGGACTGGGGTGAATAACTACGAGCAGTACTTC,CASSLGTGVNNYEQYF
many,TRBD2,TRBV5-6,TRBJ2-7,TGTGCCAGCAGCCCCCGGGGAGGGGAATCCTACGAGCAGTACTTC,CASSPRGGESYEQYF
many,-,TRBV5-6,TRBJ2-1,TGTGCCAGCAGCTTGGATAACACAGAGAACAATGAGCAGTTCTTC,CASSLDNTENNEQFF
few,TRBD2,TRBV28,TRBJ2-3,TGTGCCAGCAGAGGCGGGGGTAACTGGGCAGATACGCAGTATTTT,CASRGGGNWADTQYF
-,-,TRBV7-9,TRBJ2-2,TGTGCCAGCAGCCCTCGGGCGGGGGCAAGCACCGGGGAGCTGTTTTTT,CASSPRAGASTGELFF
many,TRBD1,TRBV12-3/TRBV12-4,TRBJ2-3,TGTGCCAGCATCCCCCATTCGGGACAGGGCTCAGATACGCAGTATTTT,CASIPHSGQGSDTQYF
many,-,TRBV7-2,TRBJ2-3,TGTGCCAGCAGCTTACCATTTAGCGGCACAGATACGCAGTATTTT,CASSLPFSGTDTQYF
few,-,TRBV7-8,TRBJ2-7,TGTGCCAGCAGCTTATCCAGGGAGCAGTACTTC,CASSLSREQYF
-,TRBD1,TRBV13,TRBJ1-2,TGTGCCAGCAGCATAACAGGGGGCGGCTATGGCTACACCTTC,CASSITGGGYGYTF
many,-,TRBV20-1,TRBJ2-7,TGCAGTGCTAGAGACGTGGGTAGCGCAACCTACGAGCAGTACTTC,CSARDVGSATYEQYF
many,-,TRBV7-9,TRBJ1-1,TGTGCCAGCAGCCAAGGGGAGGCTGAAGCTTTCTTT,CASSQGEAEAFF
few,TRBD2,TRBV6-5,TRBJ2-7,TGTGCCAGCAGTTACCTAGCGTCTAGCGGGAGTTACGAGCAGTACTTC,CASSYLASSGSYEQYF
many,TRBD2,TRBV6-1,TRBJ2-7,TGTGCCAGCAGACCCCGGGGGGGCAGGGGATACGGAGCGGGGCCCTACGAGCAGTACTTC,CASRPRGGRGYGAGPYEQYF
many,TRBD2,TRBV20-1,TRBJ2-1,TGCAGTGCTAGAGGACTAGCGGGAGATTTAAATGAGCAGTTCTTC,CSARGLAGDLNEQFF
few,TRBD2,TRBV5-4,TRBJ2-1,TGTGCCAGCAGAAAAGCGGGGGGATCCTACAATGAGCAGTTCTTC,CASRKAGGSYNEQFF
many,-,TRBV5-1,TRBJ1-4,TGCGCCAGCAGCTTGGCCGGAGGGACAAATAATGAAAAACTGTTTTTT,CASSLAGGTNNEKLFF
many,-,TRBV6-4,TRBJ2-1,TGTGCCAGCAGTGGCGGGCCGAGCTCCTACAATGAGCAGTTCTTC,CASSGGPSSYNEQFF
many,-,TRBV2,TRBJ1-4,TGTGCCAGCAGTCAAGCTCTTAGTAATGAAAAACTGTTTTTT,CASSQALSNEKLFF
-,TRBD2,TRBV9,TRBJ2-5,TGTGCCAGCAGCGTAAATCTAGCGGGGGGCCAAGAGACCCAGTACTTC,CASSVNLAGGQETQYF
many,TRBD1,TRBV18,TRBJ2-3,TGTGCCAGCTCACCACTCATCAGGACAGGGACCACAGATACGCAGTATTTT,CASSPLIRTGTTDTQYF
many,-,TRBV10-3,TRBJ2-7,TGTGCCATCAGTGAGTCGGGGGACGAGCAGTACTTC,CAISESGDEQYF
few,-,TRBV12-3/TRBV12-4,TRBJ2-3,TGTGCCAGCAGTTTCGGGACGGCGACGCAGTATTTT,CASSFGTATQYF
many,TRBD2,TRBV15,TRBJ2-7,TGTGCCACGTCGGCTAGCGGGGGGAAACTGGGGTCCTACGAGCAGTACTTC,CATSASGGKLGSYEQYF
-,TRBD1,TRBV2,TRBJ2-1,TGTGCCAGCAGTGGGACCGGGACAGCTTACAATGAGCAGTTCTTC,CASSGTGTAYNEQFF
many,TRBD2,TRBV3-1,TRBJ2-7,TGTGCCAGCAGCCAAGGACTAGCGGGAAGCTCCTACGAGCAGTACTTC,CASSQGLAGSSYEQYF
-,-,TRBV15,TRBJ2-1,TGTGCCACTATAGACAGAAACAATGAGCAGTTCTTC,CATIDRNNEQFF
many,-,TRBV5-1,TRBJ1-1,TGCGCCAGCAGCTTGGTTCCGGGGTACACTGAAGCTTTCTTT,CASSLVPGYTEAFF
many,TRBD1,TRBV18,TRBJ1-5,TGTGCCAGCTCGCCGACAGGGAGGCAGCCCCAGCATTTT,CASSPTGRQPQHF
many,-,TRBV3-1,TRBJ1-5,TGTGCCAGCAGCCAAGAAGGGCAAGGTGAAATCATCCCCGTAGATCAGCCCCAGCATTTT,CASSQEGQGEIIPVDQPQHF
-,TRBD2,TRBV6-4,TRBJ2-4,TGTGCCAGCAGTACACTAGCGGGAGGACCAGCCAAAAACATTCAGTACTTC,CASSTLAGGPAKNIQYF
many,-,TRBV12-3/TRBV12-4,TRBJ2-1,TGTGCCAGCAATCCCGGGATATTATCAAGCAATGAGCAGTTCTTC,CASNPGILSSNEQFF
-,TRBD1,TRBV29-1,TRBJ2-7,TGCAGCGTCGATCCCGGGACAGGGGGCCTTGGGCAGTACTTC,CSVDPGTGGLGQYF
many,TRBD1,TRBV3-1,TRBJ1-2,TGTGCCAGCAGCCAAGATGGGACAGGACTTGACTACACCTTC,CASSQDGTGLDYTF
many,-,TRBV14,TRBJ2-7,TGTGCCAGCAGCCAAAGACAGGCCCCCGAGCAGTACTTC,CASSQRQAPEQYF
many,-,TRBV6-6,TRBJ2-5,TGTGCCAGCAGTTACGGCCCGCGACAGACCCAGTACTTC,CASSYGPRQTQYF